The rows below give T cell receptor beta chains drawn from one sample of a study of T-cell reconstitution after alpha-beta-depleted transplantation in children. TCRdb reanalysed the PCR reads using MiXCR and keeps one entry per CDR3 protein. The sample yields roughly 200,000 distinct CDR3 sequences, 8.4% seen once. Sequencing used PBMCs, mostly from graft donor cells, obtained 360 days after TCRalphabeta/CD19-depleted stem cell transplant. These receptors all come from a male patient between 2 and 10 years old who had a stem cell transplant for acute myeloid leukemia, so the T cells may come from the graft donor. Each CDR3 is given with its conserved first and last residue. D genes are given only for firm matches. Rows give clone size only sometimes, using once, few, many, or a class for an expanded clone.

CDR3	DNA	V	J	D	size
CASSRGLAASYNEQFF	TGTGCCAGCAGCAGGGGACTAGCGGCCTCCTACAATGAGCAGTTCTTC	TRBV7-6	TRBJ2-1	TRBD2	-
CASSFIGATSGLFTGELFF	TGCGCCAGCAGCTTTATAGGTGCGACTAGCGGACTATTCACCGGGGAGCTGTTTTTT	TRBV5-1	TRBJ2-2	TRBD2	many
CSAGQGSFYEQYF	TGCAGTGCCGGACAGGGTTCCTTCTACGAGCAGTACTTC	TRBV20-1	TRBJ2-7	TRBD1	many
CASSLMDNYQPQHF	TGTGCCAGCAGCTTAATGGACAACTATCAGCCCCAGCATTTT	TRBV7-2	TRBJ1-5	-	few
CASSLATGKGQETQYF	TGCGCCAGCAGCTTGGCGACAGGGAAGGGGCAAGAGACCCAGTACTTC	TRBV5-1	TRBJ2-5	TRBD1	-
CSVTGGIGQPQHF	TGCAGCGTGACAGGGGGAATCGGTCAGCCCCAGCATTTT	TRBV29-1	TRBJ1-5	TRBD1	-
CASSEMAQGHYEQYF	TGTGCCAGCAGTGAAATGGCCCAGGGACACTACGAGCAGTACTTC	TRBV7-3	TRBJ2-7	-	-
CASSPGQGRSTGELFF	TGCGCCAGCAGCCCGGGACAGGGGAGGAGCACCGGGGAGCTGTTTTTT	TRBV5-1	TRBJ2-2	TRBD1	-
CASSLGPHRVTYAYEQYF	TGCGCCAGCAGCTTGGGGCCACACAGGGTCACCTACGCCTACGAGCAGTACTTC	TRBV5-1	TRBJ2-7	-	-
CSVEKPGQRGLETQYF	TGCAGCGTTGAGAAACCGGGACAGCGAGGACTAGAGACCCAGTACTTC	TRBV29-1	TRBJ2-5	TRBD1	-
CASSPTGQDYEQYF	TGTGCCAGCTCACCAACCGGACAGGACTACGAGCAGTACTTC	TRBV18	TRBJ2-7	TRBD1	few
CASSPNVGANTGELFF	TGTGCCAGCAGCCCCAACGTAGGCGCCAACACCGGGGAGCTGTTTTTT	TRBV5-6	TRBJ2-2	-	many
CASSPLLADTQYF	TGTGCTAGCAGCCCCCTCCTAGCAGATACGCAGTATTTT	TRBV7-7	TRBJ2-3	-	many
CASSPPYTARRGYTF	TGTGCCAGCTCACCACCGTACACGGCTAGAAGGGGCTACACCTTC	TRBV18	TRBJ1-2	-	few
CASSRGQGHTGELFF	TGTGCCAGCAGCCGTGGACAGGGGCACACCGGGGAGCTGTTTTTT	TRBV12-3/TRBV12-4	TRBJ2-2	TRBD1	-
CASSLVGLFQETQYF	TGTGCCAGCAGCTTAGTCGGGCTTTTCCAAGAGACCCAGTACTTC	TRBV11-2	TRBJ2-5	-	-
CASSFRGGMNTEAFF	TGTGCCAGCAGTTTCAGGGGGGGGATGAACACTGAAGCTTTCTTT	TRBV12-3/TRBV12-4	TRBJ1-1	TRBD1	many
CASSQADRGWERETQYF	TGTGCCAGCAGCCAAGCCGACAGGGGATGGGAGAGGGAGACCCAGTACTTC	TRBV3-1	TRBJ2-5	TRBD1	-
CASSFPGRSNTGELFF	TGCGCCAGCAGCTTTCCGGGACGATCTAACACCGGGGAGCTGTTTTTT	TRBV5-1	TRBJ2-2	-	many
CSVAEYRGYEQYF	TGCAGCGTTGCCGAGTACAGGGGCTACGAGCAGTACTTC	TRBV29-1	TRBJ2-7	TRBD1	few
CASSFGREAFF	TGTGCCAGCAGCTTTGGGAGAGAAGCTTTCTTT	TRBV7-9	TRBJ1-1	-	few
CASSQDRVGQSYEQYF	TGCGCCAGCAGCCAAGATAGAGTCGGACAGTCCTACGAGCAGTACTTC	TRBV4-3	TRBJ2-7	-	-
CSAHGTGELFF	TGCAGCGCCCACGGCACCGGGGAGCTGTTTTTT	TRBV29-1	TRBJ2-2	-	few
CATSGVPTAGQPQHF	TGTGCCACCAGCGGTGTCCCGACAGCGGGTCAGCCCCAGCATTTT	TRBV15	TRBJ1-5	-	few
CASSQREDQPQHF	TGTGCCAGCAGCCAACGGGAGGATCAGCCCCAGCATTTT	TRBV4-2	TRBJ1-5	-	-
CSARRTSHYNEQFF	TGCAGTGCCCGTCGGACTAGCCACTACAATGAGCAGTTCTTC	TRBV20-1	TRBJ2-1	TRBD2	once
CASSLGSAGTDTQYF	TGCGCCAGCAGCTTGGGGTCGGCGGGGACAGATACGCAGTATTTT	TRBV5-1	TRBJ2-3	-	-
CASSWARYTGELFF	TGTGCCAGCAGCTGGGCTAGATACACCGGGGAGCTGTTTTTT	TRBV7-9	TRBJ2-2	-	few
CASSLLAGASLTGELFF	TGTGCCAGCAGCTTACTAGCGGGGGCCTCTCTCACCGGGGAGCTGTTTTTT	TRBV7-2	TRBJ2-2	TRBD2	-
CASSGGIWPRYQETQYF	TGCGCCAGCAGCGGGGGGATCTGGCCGAGGTACCAAGAGACCCAGTACTTC	TRBV5-1	TRBJ2-5	-	-
CASSFGSAVDNEQFF	TGCGCCAGCAGCTTCGGATCGGCTGTCGACAATGAGCAGTTCTTC	TRBV5-1	TRBJ2-1	-	-
CASSSSTYTEAFF	TGTGCCAGCAGCTCTTCGACGTACACTGAAGCTTTCTTT	TRBV12-3/TRBV12-4	TRBJ1-1	-	-
CASSPGGDRDAYGYTF	TGTGCCAGCAGCCCTGGCGGGGACAGGGATGCCTATGGCTACACCTTC	TRBV7-3	TRBJ1-2	TRBD1	-
CASSWTGGTELFF	TGTGCCAGCAGCTGGACAGGGGGGACGGAGCTGTTTTTT	TRBV5-5	TRBJ2-2	TRBD1	-
CASSGGFGYTF	TGTGCCAGCAGTGGCGGGTTTGGCTACACCTTC	TRBV2	TRBJ1-2	-	many
CASSYPGGGTDTQYF	TGTGCCAGCAGTTACCCAGGGGGGGGCACAGATACGCAGTATTTT	TRBV6-5	TRBJ2-3	-	-
CSVPNWGDPEAFF	TGCAGTGTCCCGAATTGGGGGGATCCCGAAGCTTTCTTT	TRBV20-1	TRBJ1-1	-	-
CSVETGIPGYTF	TGCAGCGTCGAGACAGGGATCCCTGGCTACACCTTC	TRBV29-1	TRBJ1-2	TRBD1	few
CASSVGADYGYTF	TGTGCCAGCAGCGTAGGGGCCGACTATGGCTACACCTTC	TRBV9	TRBJ1-2	-	-
CASRLVVAGGVSHEQYF	TGTGCCAGCAGACTCGTAGTTGCGGGAGGAGTTTCCCACGAGCAGTACTTC	TRBV6-2/TRBV6-3	TRBJ2-7	TRBD2	few
CASSLNGHETQYF	TGCGCCAGCAGCTTGAACGGGCACGAGACCCAGTACTTC	TRBV5-1	TRBJ2-5	-	many
CATSRATNEKLFF	TGTGCCACCAGCAGAGCAACTAATGAAAAACTGTTTTTT	TRBV15	TRBJ1-4	-	-
CASTLKVRHLQETQYF	TGTGCCAGCACTTTGAAGGTCCGGCACCTACAAGAGACCCAGTACTTC	TRBV3-1	TRBJ2-5	-	few
CASTPGQGMDGYTF	TGTGCCAGCACCCCGGGACAGGGAATGGATGGCTACACCTTC	TRBV12-3/TRBV12-4	TRBJ1-2	TRBD1	many
CASSLSRGFAGGSYEQYF	TGTGCCAGCAGTTTATCACGTGGCTTTGCTGGGGGGTCCTACGAGCAGTACTTC	TRBV11-2	TRBJ2-7	-	few
CASSHYQTGGDQPQHF	TGTGCCAGCAGCCATTACCAAACGGGGGGAGATCAGCCCCAGCATTTT	TRBV4-2	TRBJ1-5	-	few
CASSLTSGNTGELFF	TGTGCCAGCAGTTTGACTAGCGGTAACACCGGGGAGCTGTTTTTT	TRBV12-3/TRBV12-4	TRBJ2-2	TRBD2	many
CSALGDRGRTEAFF	TGCAGTGCTCTGGGGGACAGGGGAAGAACTGAAGCTTTCTTT	TRBV20-1	TRBJ1-1	TRBD1	many
CASSYSGGDGRHSNQPQHF	TGTGCCAGCAGTTACTCCGGTGGTGACGGCCGGCATAGCAATCAGCCCCAGCATTTT	TRBV6-2/TRBV6-3	TRBJ1-5	-	many